This T cell receptor (beta chain) appears in the sequencing data of a study of cytomegalovirus exposure and HLA in healthy donors. About the research overall: Genetic ancestry analysis placed 81% of the approximately 390 donors that were genotyped in the Caucasian-associated cluster. Whole-study findings and limits: TCR beta chain V- and J-gene trimming was linked, in a later analysis, to a missense variant in DCLRE1C. Later on, an analysis found that several of the most significant clusters appeared to be linked to common viral pathogens, which included parvovirus B19.

Points on this clone: Antigen unknown.

There are 10 residues in the CDR3. Germline CDR1 is SNHLY and CDR2 is FYNNEI. PCR employed 60 Vbeta and 13 Jbeta primers. The table came from immunoSEQ multiplex PCR; TCRdb's copy has only in-frame clones and leaves some out. The top ten hold 2.5% to 3.5% of the sample, which has around 130,000 clones, more than 65% seen once. V and J are TRBV2 and TRBJ2-5; D ambiguous. Gene TRBJ2-7 matches the end of the DNA better, so the J call may be wrong. This TCR was recovered from a woman aged 18-35 years in good health and CMV-seropositive. The sample was PBMCs. Here the CDR3 reads CASSDYEQYF. The CDR3 coding sequence is TGTGCCAGCAGTGACTACGAGCAGTACTTC.